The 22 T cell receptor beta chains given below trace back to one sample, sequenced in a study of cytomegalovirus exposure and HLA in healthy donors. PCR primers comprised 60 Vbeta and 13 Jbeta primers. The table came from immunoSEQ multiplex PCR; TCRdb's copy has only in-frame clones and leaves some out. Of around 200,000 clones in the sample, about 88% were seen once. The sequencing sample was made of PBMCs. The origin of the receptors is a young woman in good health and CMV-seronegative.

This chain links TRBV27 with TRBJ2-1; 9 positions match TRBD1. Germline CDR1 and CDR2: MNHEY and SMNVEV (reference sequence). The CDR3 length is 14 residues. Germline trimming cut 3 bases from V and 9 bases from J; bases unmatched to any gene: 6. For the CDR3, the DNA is TGTGCCAGCAGTTTCACAGGGGGCTACGGTGAGCAGTTCTTC. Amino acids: CASSFTGGYGEQFF.

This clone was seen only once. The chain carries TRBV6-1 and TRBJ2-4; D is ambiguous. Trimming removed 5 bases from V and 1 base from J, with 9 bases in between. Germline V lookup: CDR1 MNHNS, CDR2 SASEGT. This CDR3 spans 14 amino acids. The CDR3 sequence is CASSLSNAKNIQYF. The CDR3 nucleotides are TGTGCCAGCAGTCTATCAAACGCCAAAAACATTCAGTACTTC.

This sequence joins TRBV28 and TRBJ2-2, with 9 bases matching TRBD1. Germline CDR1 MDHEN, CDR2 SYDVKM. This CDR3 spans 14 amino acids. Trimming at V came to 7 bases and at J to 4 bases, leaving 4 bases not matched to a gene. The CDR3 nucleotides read TGTGCCAGCAAAACGACAGGGGGCACCGGGGAGCTGTTTTTT. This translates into CASKTTGGTGELFF.

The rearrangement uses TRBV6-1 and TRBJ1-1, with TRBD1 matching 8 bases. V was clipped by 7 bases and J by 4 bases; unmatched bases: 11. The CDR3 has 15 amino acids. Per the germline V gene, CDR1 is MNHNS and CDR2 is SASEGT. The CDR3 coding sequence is TGTGCCAGCATATATCAGGGGGCCAGGGGCACTGAAGCTTTCTTT. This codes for CASIYQGARGTEAFF.

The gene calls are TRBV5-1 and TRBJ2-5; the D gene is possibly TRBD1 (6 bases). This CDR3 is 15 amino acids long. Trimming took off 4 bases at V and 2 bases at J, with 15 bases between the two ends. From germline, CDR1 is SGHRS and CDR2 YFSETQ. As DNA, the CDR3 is TGCGCCAGCAGCCTGAGACAGACAGGTCAAGAGACCCAGTACTTC. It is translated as CASSLRQTGQETQYF. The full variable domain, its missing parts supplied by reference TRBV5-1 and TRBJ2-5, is KAGVTQTPRYLIKTRGQQVTLSCSPISGHRSVSWYQQTPGQGLQFLFEYFSETQRNKGNFPGRFSGRQFSNSRSEMNVSTLELGDSALYLCASSLRQTGQETQYFGPGTRLLVL.

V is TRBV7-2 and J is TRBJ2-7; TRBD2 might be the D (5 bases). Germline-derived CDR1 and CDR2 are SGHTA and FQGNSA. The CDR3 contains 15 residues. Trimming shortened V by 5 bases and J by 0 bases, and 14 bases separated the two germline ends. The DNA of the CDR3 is TGTGCCAGCAGCGCGGCGGGCGGATACTCCTACGAGCAGTACTTC. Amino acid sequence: CASSAAGGYSYEQYF.

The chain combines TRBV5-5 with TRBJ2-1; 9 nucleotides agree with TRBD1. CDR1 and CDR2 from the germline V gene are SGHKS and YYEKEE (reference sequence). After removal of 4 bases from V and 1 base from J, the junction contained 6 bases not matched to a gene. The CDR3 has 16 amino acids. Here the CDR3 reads CASSTRTGASYNEQFF. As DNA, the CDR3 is TGTGCCAGCAGCACCAGGACAGGGGCTTCCTACAATGAGCAGTTCTTC.

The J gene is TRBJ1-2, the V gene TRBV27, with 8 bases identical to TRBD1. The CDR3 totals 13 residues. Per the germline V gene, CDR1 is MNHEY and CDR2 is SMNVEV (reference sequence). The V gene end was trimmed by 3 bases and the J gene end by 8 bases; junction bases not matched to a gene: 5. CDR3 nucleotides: TGTGCCAGCAGTTTCAACAGGGGGTCCGGCTACACCTTC. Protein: CASSFNRGSGYTF.

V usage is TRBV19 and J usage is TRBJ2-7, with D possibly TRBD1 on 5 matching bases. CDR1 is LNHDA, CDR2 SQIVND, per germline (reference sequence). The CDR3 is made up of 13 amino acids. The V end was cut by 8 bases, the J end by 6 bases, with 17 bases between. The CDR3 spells CASDSGNPLEQYF. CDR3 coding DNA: TGTGCCAGTGATTCAGGGAATCCCCTCGAGCAGTACTTC.

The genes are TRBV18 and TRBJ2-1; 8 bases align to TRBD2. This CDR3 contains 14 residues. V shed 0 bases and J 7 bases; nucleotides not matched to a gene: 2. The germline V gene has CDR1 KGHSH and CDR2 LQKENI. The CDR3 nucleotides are TGTGCCAGCTCACCACCTAGCGGGGAGAATGAGCAGTTCTTC. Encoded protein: CASSPPSGENEQFF.

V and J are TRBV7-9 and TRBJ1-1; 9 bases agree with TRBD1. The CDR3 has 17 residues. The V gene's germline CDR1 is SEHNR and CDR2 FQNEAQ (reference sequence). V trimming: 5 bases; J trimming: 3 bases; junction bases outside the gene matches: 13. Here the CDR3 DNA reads TGTGCCAGCAGCCACAAACCGGGACAGGGTTTGGACACTGAAGCTTTCTTT. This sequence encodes CASSHKPGQGLDTEAFF.

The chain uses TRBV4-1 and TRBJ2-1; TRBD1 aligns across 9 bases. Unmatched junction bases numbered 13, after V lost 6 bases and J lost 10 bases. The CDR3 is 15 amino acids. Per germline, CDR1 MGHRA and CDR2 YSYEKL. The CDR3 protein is CASRGPGTGQREQFF. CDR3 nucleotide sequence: TGCGCCAGCAGGGGCCCCGGGACAGGGCAGCGCGAGCAGTTCTTC.

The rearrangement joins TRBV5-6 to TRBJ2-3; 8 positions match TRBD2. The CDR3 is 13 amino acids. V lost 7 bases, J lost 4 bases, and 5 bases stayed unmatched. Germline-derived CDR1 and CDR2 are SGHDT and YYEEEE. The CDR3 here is CASWQRESDTQYF. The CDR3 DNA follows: TGTGCCAGCTGGCAGCGGGAGTCAGATACGCAGTATTTT.

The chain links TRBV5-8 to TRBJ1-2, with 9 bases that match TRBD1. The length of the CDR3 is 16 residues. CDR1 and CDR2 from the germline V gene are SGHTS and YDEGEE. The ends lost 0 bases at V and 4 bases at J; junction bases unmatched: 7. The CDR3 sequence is CASSLGLGQGVYGYTF. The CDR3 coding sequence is TGTGCCAGCAGCTTGGGTTTGGGACAGGGAGTCTATGGCTACACCTTC. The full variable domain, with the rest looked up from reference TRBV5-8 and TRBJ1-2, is EAGVTQSPTHLIKTRGQQATLRCSPISGHTSVYWYQQALGLGLQFLLWYDEGEERNRGNFPPRFSGRQFPNYSSELNVNALELEDSALYLCASSLGLGQGVYGYTFGSGTRLTVV.

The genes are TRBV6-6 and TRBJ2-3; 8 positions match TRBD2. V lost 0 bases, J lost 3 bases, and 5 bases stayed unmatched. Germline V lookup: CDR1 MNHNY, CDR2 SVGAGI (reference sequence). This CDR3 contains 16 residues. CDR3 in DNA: TGTGCCAGCAGTTACTCGCGGGGGGCGGGAACAGATACGCAGTATTTT. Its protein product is CASSYSRGAGTDTQYF.

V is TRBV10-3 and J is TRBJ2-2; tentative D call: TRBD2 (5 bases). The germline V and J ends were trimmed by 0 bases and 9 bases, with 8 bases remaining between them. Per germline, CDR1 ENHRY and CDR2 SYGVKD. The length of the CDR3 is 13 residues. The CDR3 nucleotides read TGTGCCATCAGTGAGTCCGGGGTCCGGGAGCTGTTTTTT. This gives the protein CAISESGVRELFF.

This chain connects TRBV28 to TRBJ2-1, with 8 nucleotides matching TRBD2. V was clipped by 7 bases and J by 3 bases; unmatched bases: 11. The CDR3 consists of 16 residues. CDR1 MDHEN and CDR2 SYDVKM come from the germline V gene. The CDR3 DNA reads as TGTGCCAGCACGAAAGGGGGGCTAGCGGGCTACAATGAGCAGTTCTTC. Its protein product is CASTKGGLAGYNEQFF. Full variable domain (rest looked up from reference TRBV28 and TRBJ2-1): DVKVTQSSRYLVKRTGEKVFLECVQDMDHENMFWYRQDPGLGLRLIYFSYDVKMKEKGDIPEGYSVSREKKERFSLILESASTNQTSMYLCASTKGGLAGYNEQFFGPGTRLTVL.

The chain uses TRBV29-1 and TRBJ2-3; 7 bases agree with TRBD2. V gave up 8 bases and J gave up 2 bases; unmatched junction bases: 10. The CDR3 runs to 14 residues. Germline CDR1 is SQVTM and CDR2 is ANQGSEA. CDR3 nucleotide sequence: TGCAGCACCCTGAGGACTAGAAACACAGATACGCAGTATTTT. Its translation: CSTLRTRNTDTQYF.

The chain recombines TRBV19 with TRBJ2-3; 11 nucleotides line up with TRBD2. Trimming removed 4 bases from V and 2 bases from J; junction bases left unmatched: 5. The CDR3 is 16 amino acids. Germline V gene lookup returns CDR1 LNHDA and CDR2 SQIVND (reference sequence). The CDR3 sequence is CASSTGTSGVTDTQYF. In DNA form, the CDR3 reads TGTGCCAGTAGTACCGGGACTAGCGGCGTCACAGATACGCAGTATTTT.

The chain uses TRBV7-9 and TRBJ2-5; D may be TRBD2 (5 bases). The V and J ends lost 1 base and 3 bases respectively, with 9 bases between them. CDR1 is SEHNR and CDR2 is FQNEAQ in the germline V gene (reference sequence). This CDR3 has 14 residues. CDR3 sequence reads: CASSLGGLEETQYF. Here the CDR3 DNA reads TGTGCCAGCAGCTTAGGAGGGCTCGAAGAGACCCAGTACTTC.

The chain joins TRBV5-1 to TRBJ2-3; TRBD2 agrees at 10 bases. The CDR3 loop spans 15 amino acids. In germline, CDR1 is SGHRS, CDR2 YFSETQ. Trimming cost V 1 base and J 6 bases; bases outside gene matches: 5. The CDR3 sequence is CASSLSSGSQDTQYF. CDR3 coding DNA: TGCGCCAGCAGCTTGTCTAGCGGGAGTCAGGATACGCAGTATTTT.

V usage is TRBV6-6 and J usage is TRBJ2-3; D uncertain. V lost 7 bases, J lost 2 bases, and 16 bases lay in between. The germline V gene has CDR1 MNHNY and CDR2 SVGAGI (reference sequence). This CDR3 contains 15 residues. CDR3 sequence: CASTDNTIATDTQYF. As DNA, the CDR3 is TGTGCCAGCACCGATAACACCATAGCCACAGATACGCAGTATTTT.